This T cell receptor beta chain appears in the sequencing data of a study of response to subunit inactivated influenza vaccine. Whole-study findings and limits: There was a suggestion from the authors that each seasonal influenza vaccination recruits few new T cells.

MiXCR, applied by TCRdb to the RT-PCR reads, yields one record per CDR3 protein. The table lists more than 150,000 distinct CDR3 sequences, about 11% of them singletons, with roughly 33% in the top ten. This clonotype has only a few counts. What it binds is unknown. V was pared by 0 bases and J by 0 bases, with 7 bases between. The germline V gene encodes CDR1 SGHKS and CDR2 YYEKEE (reference sequence). The CDR3 covers 14 residues. The sequence was obtained from a man aged 45-69 years who received an inactivated influenza vaccine. The specimen comprised CD8+ T cells sorted from PBMCs, sampled around 2 years after vaccination. V is TRBV5-5 and J is TRBJ2-7; no clear D. As DNA, the CDR3 is TGTGCCAGCAGCTTGGGACGGAACTCCTACGAGCAGTACTTC. Translation gives CASSLGRNSYEQYF. The full variable domain, its missing parts supplied by reference TRBV5-5 and TRBJ2-7, is DAGVTQSPTHLIKTRGQQVTLRCSPISGHKSVSWYQQVLGQGPQFIFQYYEKEERGRGNFPDRFSARQFPNYSSELNVNALLLGDSALYLCASSLGRNSYEQYFGPGTRLTVT.